This T cell receptor beta chain came from a study of Ad26.COV2.S vaccination and SARS-CoV-2 variants. Study-wide context: Sample donor was a member of the COV1001 Ad26.COV2.S trial arm.

The assay was immunoSEQ multiplex PCR, and TCRdb's table has in-frame clones only and misses some. Among about 350,000 clones, approximately 90% were seen once, and the ten largest hold roughly 4.8%. As for treatment: over 15 received Ad26.COV2.S at low or high dose, single or two shots; 5 received placebo; per-sample allocation not given. Sampling took place 63 days after the first vaccine or placebo injection. The receptor was derived from a person aged 18-65 years who received the Ad26.COV2.S COVID-19 vaccine or a placebo. The sequenced sample was peripheral blood, obtained in a trial of Ad26.COV2.S vaccine versus placebo.

The CDR3 DNA is TGTGCCAGCAGCCAAGGCGAATATCAGGATATGAACACTGAAGCTTTCTTT. Translating it yields CASSQGEYQDMNTEAFF. J is TRBJ1-1 and V is TRBV4-2; D unclear. Germline CDR1 is LGHNA and CDR2 is YNFKEQ. Trimming left V 1 base short and J 0 bases short, with 15 bases between. The CDR3 sequence is 17 residues long.